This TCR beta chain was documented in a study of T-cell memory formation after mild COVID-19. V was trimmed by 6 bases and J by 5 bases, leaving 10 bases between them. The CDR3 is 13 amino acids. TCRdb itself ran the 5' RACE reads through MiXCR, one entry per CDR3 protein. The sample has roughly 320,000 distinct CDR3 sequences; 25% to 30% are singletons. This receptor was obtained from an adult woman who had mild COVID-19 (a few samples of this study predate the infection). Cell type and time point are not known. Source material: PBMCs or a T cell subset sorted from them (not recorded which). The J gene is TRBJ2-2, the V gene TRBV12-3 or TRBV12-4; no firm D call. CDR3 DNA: TGTGCCAGCAGGGACCTGGGGACCGGGGAGCTGTTTTTT. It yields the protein CASRDLGTGELFF.